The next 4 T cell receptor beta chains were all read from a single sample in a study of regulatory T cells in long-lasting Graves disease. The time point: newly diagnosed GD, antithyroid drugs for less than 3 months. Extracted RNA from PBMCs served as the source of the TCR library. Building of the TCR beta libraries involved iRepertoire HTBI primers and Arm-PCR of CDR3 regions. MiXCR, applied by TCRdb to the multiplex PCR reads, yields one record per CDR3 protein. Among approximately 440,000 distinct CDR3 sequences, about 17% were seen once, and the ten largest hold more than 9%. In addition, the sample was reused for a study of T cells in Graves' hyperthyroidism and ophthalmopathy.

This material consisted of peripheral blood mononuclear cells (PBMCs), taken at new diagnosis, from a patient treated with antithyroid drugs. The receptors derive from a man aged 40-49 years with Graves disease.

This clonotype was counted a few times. The DNA of the CDR3 is TGTGCCACCGCCCCTGGCGGGGAAGAATACGAGCAGTACTTC. Protein product: CATAPGGEEYEQYF. This chain joins TRBV28 and TRBJ2-7; possibly TRBD2 for D (6 bases). CDR3 length: 14 amino acids. Looked up from germline, CDR1 is MDHEN and CDR2 is SYDVKM. The V end lost 10 bases, the J end lost 4 bases, and 20 bases lay between the germline ends.

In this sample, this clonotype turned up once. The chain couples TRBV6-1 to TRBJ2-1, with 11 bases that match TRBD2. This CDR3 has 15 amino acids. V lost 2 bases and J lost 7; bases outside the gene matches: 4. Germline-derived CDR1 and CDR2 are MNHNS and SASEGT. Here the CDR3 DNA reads TGTGCCAGCAGTGAATTAGCGGGGGGGTTAAATGAGCAGTTCTTC. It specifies CASSELAGGLNEQFF.

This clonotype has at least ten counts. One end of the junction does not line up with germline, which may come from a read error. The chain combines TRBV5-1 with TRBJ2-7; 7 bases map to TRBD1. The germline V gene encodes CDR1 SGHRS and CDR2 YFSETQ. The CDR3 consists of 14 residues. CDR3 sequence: CASSPTAGGAEQYF. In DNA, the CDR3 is TGTGCCAGCAGCCCTACGGCAGGGGGTGCCGAGCAGTACTTC.

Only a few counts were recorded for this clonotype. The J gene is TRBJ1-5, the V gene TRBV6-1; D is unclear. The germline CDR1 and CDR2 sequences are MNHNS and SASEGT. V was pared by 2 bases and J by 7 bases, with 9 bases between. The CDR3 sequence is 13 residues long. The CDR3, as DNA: TGTGCCAGCAGTGAATACGTGACCCAGCCCCAGCATTTT. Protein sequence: CASSEYVTQPQHF.